This T cell receptor (beta chain) derives from a study of radiotherapy plus CTLA-4 blockade in lung cancer. Study-level findings and limits: Early blood T cell clone changes and increased post-radiation serum interferon-beta were reportedly the strongest response predictors. An expansion of tumor-derived TCR clones occurred in blood after radiotherapy plus ipilimumab.

This clone was seen a handful of times. Antigen: not known. The assay was immunoSEQ multiplex PCR, and TCRdb's table has in-frame clones only and misses some. The top ten hold around two fifths of the sample, which has around 70,000 clones, over 75% seen once. This receptor was taken from a human donor with non-small cell lung cancer that progressed on radiotherapy plus ipilimumab. Source: peripheral blood, taken from a patient treated with radiotherapy plus ipilimumab.

The CDR3 protein is CASSYSLADTQYF. The CDR3 coding sequence is TGTGCCAGCAGTTACTCTCTGGCAGATACGCAGTATTTT. The chain couples TRBV6-5 to TRBJ2-3; D is undetermined. This CDR3 has 13 amino acids. V lost 0 bases and J lost 4, with 5 bases in between. The germline V gene has CDR1 MNHEY and CDR2 SVGAGI.